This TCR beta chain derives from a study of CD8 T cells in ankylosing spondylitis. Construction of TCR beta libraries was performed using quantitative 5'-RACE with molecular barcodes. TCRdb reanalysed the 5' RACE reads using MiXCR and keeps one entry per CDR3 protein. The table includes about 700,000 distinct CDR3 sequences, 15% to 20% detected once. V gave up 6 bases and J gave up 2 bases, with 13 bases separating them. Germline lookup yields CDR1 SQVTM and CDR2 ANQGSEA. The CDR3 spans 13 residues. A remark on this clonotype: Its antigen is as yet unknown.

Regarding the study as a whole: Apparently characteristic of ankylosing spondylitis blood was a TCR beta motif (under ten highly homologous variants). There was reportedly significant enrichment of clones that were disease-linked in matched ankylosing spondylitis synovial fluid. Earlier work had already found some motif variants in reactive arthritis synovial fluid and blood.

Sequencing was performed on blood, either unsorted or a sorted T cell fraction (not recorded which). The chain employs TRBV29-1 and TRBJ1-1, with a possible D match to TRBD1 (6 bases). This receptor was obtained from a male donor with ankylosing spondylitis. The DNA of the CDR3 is TGCAGCGTGGCGAGACAGGTTAACACTGAAGCTTTCTTT. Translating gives CSVARQVNTEAFF.